The source of this T cell receptor beta chain is a study of vaccination effects on CD4 cells after COVID-19. Across the whole study: Post-vaccine sample collection fell at a median of 72 days after the second dose.

Before any sequencing was done, the ViraFEST assay used viral peptide pools to expand antigen-specific CD4+ T cells. Isolating CD4+ T cells followed approximately nine days of culture. Of the BNT162b2 and mRNA-1273 vaccines, participants received two doses of one or the other. Profiled with immunoSEQ multiplex PCR; TCRdb holds only in-frame clones, not every one. The sample lists about 69,000 clones, about 74% occurring once. This CDR3 is 16 amino acids long. V lost 6 bases and J lost 3; bases outside the gene matches: 12. Germline assignment: CDR1 MNHNY and CDR2 SVGAGI (reference sequence). Study observations and caveats: Among infection- and vaccine-induced clones, marked clonal contraction occurred late after vaccination.

Notes on this clone: Its antigen is still unknown.

The chain couples TRBV6-6 to TRBJ2-7; the match to TRBD1 covers 9 bases. The TCR originated in a human donor who received a COVID-19 vaccine. The source was CD4+ T cells from PBMCs cultured with HCoV-229E spike peptides, collected after COVID-19 vaccination. The DNA of the CDR3 is TGTGCCAGCAGACCGGAGGGACAGGGACCATTCTACGAGCAGTACGTC. Translation gives CASRPEGQGPFYEQYV.